This T cell receptor (beta chain) emerged from a study of T cell responses to AZD1222 COVID-19 vaccine (dated by TCRdb to the early 2020s). Background for the entire study: AZD1222 recipients with second doses at about 4 weeks or about 12 weeks were pooled, because spike-specific TCR depth and breadth did not differ between schedules. A total of just over 230 trial participants underwent TCR sequencing, of whom some 210 received two doses of AZD1222 and 26 received two doses of the MenACWY control vaccine. Trial participants were enrolled by age into subgroups of 18-55, 56-69 and 70-plus years, and about 150, 27 and 61 TCR-sequenced participants, respectively, were included in these subgroups.

In regard to this clone: Its binding antigen is unknown. Per-base qualities were not stored, and no clone one base away is much larger.

In light of the paper, this sample's time point label describes: baseline before first vaccination. Vaccinee samples came from UK trials COV001 and COV002, including a single-blind randomized controlled phase 2/3 trial of AZD1222 (ChAdOx1 nCoV-19) in healthy adults. For TCRbeta chain sequencing, PBMC samples were collected from trial participants at day 0 and at day 28 after the second dose. The germline V gene (reference sequence) supplies CDR1 LGHDT and CDR2 YNNKEL. Germline trimming amounts to 2 bases on V and 10 bases on J, with 9 as the count of junction bases outside the gene matches. There are 16 amino acids in the CDR3, from cysteine to phenylalanine inclusive. Solely the CDR3 DNA is kept, with 48 bases framed from the first base. The full study reports these points: Conclusions about previously exposed vaccinees are limited because only six or seven AZD1222 recipients were SARS-CoV-2 seropositive at baseline. In the small 56-69-year group, the increase in depth fell short of significance, most likely because of low power. Spike-specific TCR breadth and depth rose significantly after two AZD1222 doses compared with day 0 and with MenACWY recipients. Participants were mostly white British and included more females than males, and it was suggested by the authors that clonal diversity may have been underestimated. No day 14 peak-response samples were available, so repertoires were characterized only after the peak T cell response. Vaccine-associated CD4 TCRs spanned the whole spike protein, with dominant responses in regions 160-218 and 743-854. Epitopes outside the regions mutated in the B.1.351 and B.1.1.7 variants were reportedly recognized by nearly half of the unique spike-specific TCRs.

The CDR3 regions of human TCRbeta chains were subjected to immunosequencing. In the source study's methods: TCRs in the repertoires were compared against a reference library of SARS-CoV-2-specific TCRs that had been generated with the MIRA antigen-specificity platform. Breadth meant the fraction of unique TCRs that were SARS-CoV-2-associated, whereas depth meant the fraction of total T cells that were SARS-CoV-2-associated. Using the MIRA data, each spike-specific TCR was mapped to the spike region that the TCR reacts to and placed in a CD4 or CD8 class. Log10-transformed breadth and depth values were compared by one-way ANOVA with Sidak's multiple comparisons tests. TCRdb took this table from immuneACCESS and kept in-frame rearrangements with V and J called. Such tables lack part of the clones; where checked against another copy, unresolved V genes explain under half of the gap, and the rest is unexplained. That table furnishes V, J and clone size, whereas the DNA furnished D and trimming. The sample table lists about 150,000 clones, approximately 83% of them with a count of one. The ten largest clones take up around 7.8% of the sample.

The chain couples TRBV3-1 (or the pseudogene TRBV3-2) to TRBJ2-1, with 12 junctional bases fitting TRBD2. The receptor was derived from an adult in good health. The source was peripheral blood, collected on day 0 of AZD1222 vaccination. The nucleotides are TGTGCCAGCAGCCAAACGACTAGCGGGGGCCAGAGGGAGCAGTTCTTC. Translated, it reads CASSQTTSGGQREQFF.